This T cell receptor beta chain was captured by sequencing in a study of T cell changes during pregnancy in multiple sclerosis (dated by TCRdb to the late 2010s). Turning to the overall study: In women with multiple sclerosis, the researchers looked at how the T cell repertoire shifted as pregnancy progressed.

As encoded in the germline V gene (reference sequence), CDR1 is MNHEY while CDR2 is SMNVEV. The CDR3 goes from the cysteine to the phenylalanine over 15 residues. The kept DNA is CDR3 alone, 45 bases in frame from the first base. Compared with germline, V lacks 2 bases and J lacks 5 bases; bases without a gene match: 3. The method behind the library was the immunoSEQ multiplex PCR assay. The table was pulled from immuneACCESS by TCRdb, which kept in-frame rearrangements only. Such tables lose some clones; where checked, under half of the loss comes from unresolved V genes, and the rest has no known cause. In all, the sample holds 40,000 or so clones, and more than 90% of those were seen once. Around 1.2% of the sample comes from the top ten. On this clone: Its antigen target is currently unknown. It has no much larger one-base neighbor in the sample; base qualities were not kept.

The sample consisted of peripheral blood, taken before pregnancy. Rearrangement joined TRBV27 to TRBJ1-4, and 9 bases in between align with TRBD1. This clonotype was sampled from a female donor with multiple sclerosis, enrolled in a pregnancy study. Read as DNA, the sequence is TGTGCCAGCAGTTTAGCCGGGACAGGGAATGAAAAACTGTTTTTT. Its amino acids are CASSLAGTGNEKLFF.